The 11 T cell receptor beta chains listed next were all sequenced from one sample in a study of brain T cells in children with intractable seizures. Clones were sequenced by immunoSEQ multiplex PCR, and TCRdb holds only the in-frame ones, with some missing. The repertoire holds around 38,000 clones, with around nine tenths as singletons. The sample here was peripheral blood, taken at surgery. Every receptor here comes from a girl aged 2-10 years with tuberous sclerosis and intractable seizures.

The V call is TRBV11-2, the J call TRBJ1-5; no reliable D call. V was clipped by 4 bases and J by 1 base, with 11 bases between them. Per germline, CDR1 SGHAT and CDR2 FQNNGV. The length of the CDR3 is 15 residues. The CDR3 DNA reads as TGTGCCAGCAGCTCAGGATTTTCGAGCAATCAGCCCCAGCATTTT. This translates into CASSSGFSSNQPQHF. The entire variable domain, with the rest obtained from reference TRBV11-2 and TRBJ1-5, is as follows: EAGVAQSPRYKIIEKRQSVAFWCNPISGHATLYWYQQILGQGPKLLIQFQNNGVVDDSQLPKDRFSAERLKGVDSTLKIQPAKLEDSAVYLCASSSGFSSNQPQHFGDGTRLSIL.

In this sample, this clone turned up once. This sequence joins TRBV5-1 and TRBJ2-6, with a possible D match to TRBD1 (5 bases). V was shortened by 4 bases and J by 1 base, with 12 bases between the two germline ends. Germline CDR1 SGHRS, CDR2 YFSETQ. This CDR3 is 16 amino acids long. The CDR3 region is CASSRTSGSGANVLTF. In DNA, the CDR3 is TGCGCCAGCAGCCGGACCTCAGGGTCTGGGGCCAACGTCCTGACTTTC.

The chain links TRBV4-2 to TRBJ1-2; D is unclear. The CDR3 covers 14 residues. V gave up 0 bases and J gave up 4 bases, with 9 bases separating them. The germline V gene has CDR1 LGHNA and CDR2 YNFKEQ. The CDR3 is CASSQDASSYGYTF. In nucleotides, the CDR3 is TGTGCCAGCAGCCAAGACGCTTCCAGCTATGGCTACACCTTC.

The chain combines TRBV4-1 with TRBJ2-3; the D is unclear. The CDR3 sequence is 12 residues long. The germline V gene has CDR1 MGHRA and CDR2 YSYEKL. V lost 0 bases to trimming and J lost 5 bases, with 3 bases between them. CDR3 bases: TGCGCCAGCAGCCAAGAGGGAGATACGCAGTATTTT. Encoded protein: CASSQEGDTQYF.

V gene TRBV3-1 (or the pseudogene TRBV3-2) combines with J gene TRBJ1-6; 7 nucleotides agree with TRBD1. Germline assignment: CDR1 LGHDT and CDR2 YNNKEL (reference sequence). The length of the CDR3 is 14 residues. The ends lost 6 bases at V and 7 bases at J; junction bases unmatched: 6. In DNA, the CDR3 is TGTGCCAGCAGTCGGACAGGACAAAATTCACCCCTCCACTTT. Residues: CASSRTGQNSPLHF.

The V call is TRBV20-1, the J call TRBJ2-3; TRBD1 might be the D (6 bases). The germline gives CDR1 DFQATT, CDR2 SNEGSKA (reference sequence). The V gene lost 3 bases and the J gene lost 1 base, with 11 bases spanning the gap. CDR3 length: 14 residues. CDR3 nucleotides: TGCAGTGCTAGTCCGGCAGGGGGCACAGATACGCAGTATTTT. Translating gives CSASPAGGTDTQYF.

The CDR3 DNA sequence: TGCGCCAGCAGCCGCCGGGACAGAAACAATGAGCAGTTCTTC. Translation: CASSRRDRNNEQFF. The rearrangement links TRBV5-1 to TRBJ2-1, with 7 positions matching TRBD1. J was trimmed by 5 bases and V by 4 bases; bases with no gene match: 6. CDR1 SGHRS and CDR2 YFSETQ come from the germline V gene. The CDR3 length is 14 residues. Supplemented by reference TRBV5-1 and TRBJ2-1, the full variable domain reads KAGVTQTPRYLIKTRGQQVTLSCSPISGHRSVSWYQQTPGQGLQFLFEYFSETQRNKGNFPGRFSGRQFSNSRSEMNVSTLELGDSALYLCASSRRDRNNEQFFGPGTRLTVL.

V is TRBV28 and J is TRBJ2-5; tentatively, D is TRBD1 or TRBD2 (7 bases each). The CDR3 totals 15 residues. V lost 6 bases and J lost 12, with 26 bases in between. Germline V lookup: CDR1 MDHEN, CDR2 SYDVKM. CDR3 in amino acids: CASSPGGDRDRGEYF. The CDR3 nucleotides are TGTGCCAGCAGCCCAGGGGGGGACAGAGACCGGGGCGAGTACTTC.

The rearrangement links TRBV5-1 to TRBJ2-3; 7 nucleotides agree with TRBD1. CDR1 and CDR2 from the germline V gene are SGHRS and YFSETQ. CDR3 size: 15 residues. V was pared by 2 bases and J by 2 bases, with 5 bases of the junction left unmatched. The CDR3 DNA reads as TGCGCCAGCAGCTTTGACAGGGTAAACACAGATACGCAGTATTTT. It is translated as CASSFDRVNTDTQYF.

The V and J genes are TRBV5-8 and TRBJ2-5; either TRBD1 or TRBD2 may fit D (5 bases each). The CDR3 runs 14 residues. The V gene lost 4 bases and the J gene lost 4 bases, with 14 bases spanning the gap. In germline, CDR1 is SGHTS, CDR2 YDEGEE. The CDR3 nucleotides are TGTGCCAGCAGCAGACCCGGGGCCACAGAGACCCAGTACTTC. Translation gives CASSRPGATETQYF.

With respect to this clone: The junction and the germline gene differ at one end; a read error may be behind it. V is TRBV6-5 and J is TRBJ2-2, with 10 positions matching TRBD2. Germline-derived CDR1 and CDR2 are MNHEY and SVGAGI. The CDR3 has 16 amino acids. As DNA, the CDR3 is TGTGCCGGCAGTTACTCACTAGCGGGGCACACCGGGGAGCTGTTTTTT. Translation gives CAGSYSLAGHTGELFF.